The following is a TCR beta chain sequence with its context. The sample belongs to a study of early T cells in non-severe SARS-CoV-2 infection. In TCRdb, the 5' RACE reads were re-called with MiXCR into one record per CDR3 protein. Here the sample spans approximately 80,000 distinct CDR3 sequences, approximately 10% being singletons. The sequence came from an adult who was a healthcare worker with PCR-confirmed SARS-CoV-2 infection or an uninfected control (not recorded which). Sample: whole blood, taken at baseline.

The CDR3 region is CSGGQGNEKLFF. The DNA of the CDR3 is TGCAGCGGGGGACAGGGTAATGAAAAACTGTTTTTT. J is TRBJ1-4 and V is TRBV29-1; 9 positions agree with TRBD1. The CDR3 is 12 residues long. V lost 7 bases, J lost 4 bases, and 1 base stayed unmatched. Germline assignment: CDR1 SQVTM and CDR2 ANQGSEA.